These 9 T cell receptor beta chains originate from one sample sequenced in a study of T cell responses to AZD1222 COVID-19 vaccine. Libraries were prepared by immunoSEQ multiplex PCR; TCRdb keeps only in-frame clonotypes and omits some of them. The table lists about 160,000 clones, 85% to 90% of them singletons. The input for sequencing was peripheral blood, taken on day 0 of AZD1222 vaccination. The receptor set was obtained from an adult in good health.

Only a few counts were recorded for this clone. The CDR3 protein is CSASLWTAGNYGYTF. In DNA, the CDR3 is TGCAGTGCTAGTCTGTGGACAGCTGGTAACTATGGCTACACCTTC. The chain uses TRBV20-1 and TRBJ1-2; weak D call: TRBD1 (6 bases). Trimming took 3 bases from V and 1 from J, leaving 15 bases between them. The CDR3 extends over 15 amino acids. Germline CDR1 and CDR2: DFQATT and SNEGSKA (reference sequence).

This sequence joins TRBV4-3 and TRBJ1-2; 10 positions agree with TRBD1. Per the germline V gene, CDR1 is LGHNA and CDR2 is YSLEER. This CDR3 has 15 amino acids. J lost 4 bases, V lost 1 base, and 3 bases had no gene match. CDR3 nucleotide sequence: TGCGCCAGCAGCCAAGGGACAGGGGGGGGCTATGGCTACACCTTC. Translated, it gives CASSQGTGGGYGYTF.

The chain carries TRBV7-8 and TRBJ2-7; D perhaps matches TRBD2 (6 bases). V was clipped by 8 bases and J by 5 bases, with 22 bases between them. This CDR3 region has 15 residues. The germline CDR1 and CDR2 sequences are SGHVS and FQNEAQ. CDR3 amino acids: CASARAAREVHEQYF. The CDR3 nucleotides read TGTGCCAGCGCCAGGGCAGCCAGGGAGGTCCACGAGCAGTACTTC.

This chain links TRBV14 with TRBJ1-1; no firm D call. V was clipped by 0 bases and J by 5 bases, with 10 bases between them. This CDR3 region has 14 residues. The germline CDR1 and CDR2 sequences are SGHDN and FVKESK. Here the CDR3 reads CASSQEEWDTEAFF. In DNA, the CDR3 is TGTGCCAGCAGCCAAGAGGAGTGGGATACTGAAGCTTTCTTT.

The DNA of the CDR3 is TGCGCCAGCAGCCAAGAAGCAGGGCATCCGGCCTACGAGCAGTACTTC. As protein: CASSQEAGHPAYEQYF. The chain couples TRBV4-1 to TRBJ2-7; possibly TRBD1 for D (5 bases). The CDR3 covers 16 residues. Germline CDR1 reads MGHRA; CDR2 reads YSYEKL. Trimming removed 0 bases at V and 2 bases at J, with 14 bases between.

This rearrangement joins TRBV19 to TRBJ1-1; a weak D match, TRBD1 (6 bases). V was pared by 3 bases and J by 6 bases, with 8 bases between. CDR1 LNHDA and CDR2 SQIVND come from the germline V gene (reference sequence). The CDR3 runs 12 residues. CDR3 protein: CASSIQGSEAFF. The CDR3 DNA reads TGTGCCAGTAGTATCCAGGGGTCTGAAGCTTTCTTT.

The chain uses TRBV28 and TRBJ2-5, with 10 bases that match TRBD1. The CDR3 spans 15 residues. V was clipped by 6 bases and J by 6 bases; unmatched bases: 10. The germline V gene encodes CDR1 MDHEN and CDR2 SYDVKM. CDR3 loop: CASRLRDRGDQTQYF. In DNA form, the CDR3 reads TGTGCCAGCAGACTCCGGGACAGGGGCGATCAGACCCAGTACTTC.

The CDR3 DNA follows: TGCAGCGTTGAAGGACTAGCGGGATATTCCCGTGAGCAGTACTTC. This sequence encodes CSVEGLAGYSREQYF. This rearrangement joins TRBV29-1 to TRBJ2-7, with 11 positions matching TRBD2. The ends lost 1 base at V and 7 bases at J; junction bases unmatched: 9. CDR3 length: 15 amino acids. CDR1 and CDR2 (germline): SQVTM, ANQGSEA.

CDR3 amino acids: CASSVVQGAAEAFF. In DNA form, the CDR3 reads TGTGCCAGCAGCGTGGTACAGGGGGCGGCTGAAGCTTTCTTT. The rearrangement joins TRBV9 to TRBJ1-1; 9 nucleotides align to TRBD1. Unmatched junction bases numbered 5, after V lost 2 bases and J lost 6 bases. The CDR3 extends over 14 amino acids. Germline V gene lookup returns CDR1 SGDLS and CDR2 YYNGEE.